The table lists the clone carrying this T cell receptor (beta chain) with many counts. Its antigen is unknown. The data were obtained in a study of T-cell memory formation after mild COVID-19. Findings of the study overall: Day 37-peaking second-wave clones had unconfirmed SARS-CoV-2 specificity.

TCRdb re-derived calls from the 5' RACE reads in MiXCR, one entry per CDR3 protein. This table holds about 140,000 distinct CDR3 sequences, about a fifth found once. There are 15 residues in the CDR3. Germline V gene lookup returns CDR1 SGHTA and CDR2 FQGTGA. Trimming stripped 3 bases from V and 4 bases from J, with 13 bases between. The sequence was obtained from an adult woman who had mild COVID-19 (a few samples of this study predate the infection). Cell type and time point are not known. This chain links TRBV7-3 with TRBJ2-1, with D possibly matching TRBD1 (6 bases). The sample was PBMCs or a T cell subset sorted from them (not recorded which). CDR3 bases: TGTGCCAGCAGCTTGACAGGTCGAGGGTACAATGAGCAGTTCTTC. It encodes CASSLTGRGYNEQFF.